The 32 T cell receptor beta chains reported below all come from one sample, sequenced in a study of molecular identifiers for immune sequencing clone quantification. Each CDR3 protein gets one entry after TCRdb re-called the PCR reads with MiXCR. The sample lists about 12,000 distinct CDR3 sequences, around 18% occurring once. The sample was naive CD8+ T cells from blood, with Jurkat cell RNA spiked in. This sample's subset: FACS-sorted CD8+CD4-CCR7+CD45RA+ naive T cells. These receptor sequences come from a human donor in good health. Some libraries in this study had Jurkat cell RNA spiked in.

There are many counts of this clonotype. The CDR3 DNA sequence: TGTGCCAGCCATGAGACAGGGGCCTACAATGAGCAGTTCTTC. Translating gives CASHETGAYNEQFF. This chain uses TRBV5-6 with TRBJ2-1; 8 nucleotides agree with TRBD1. Losses at the gene ends were 7 bases for V and 2 bases for J; bases not matched to a gene: 5. The length of the CDR3 is 14 residues. Germline V gives CDR1 SGHDT, CDR2 YYEEEE.

This clonotype is classed as medium-sized (0.01 to 0.1%). This chain connects TRBV4-2 to TRBJ1-6; weak D call: TRBD1 (5 bases). The germline CDR1 and CDR2 sequences are LGHNA and YNFKEQ. V lost 1 base, J lost 9 bases, and 10 bases lay in between. The length of the CDR3 is 14 residues. This CDR3 reads CASSQGGGGSPLHF. The CDR3 DNA reads TGTGCCAGCAGCCAAGGGGGGGGTGGTTCACCCCTCCACTTT.

A note on this clonotype: A junction end diverges from the germline sequence, so it may reflect a read error. The chain recombines TRBV7-9 with TRBJ1-4; a weak D match, TRBD1 (6 bases). CDR3 size: 18 residues. Per the germline V gene, CDR1 is SEHNR and CDR2 is FQNEAQ (reference sequence). CDR3 nucleotides: TGTGCCAGCAGCGGGGGCCGGGACTACATGCAAGGGCATGAAAAACCGTTTTTT. Its protein product is CASSGGRDYMQGHEKPFF.

This clonotype was recorded many times. The chain uses TRBV13 and TRBJ2-7; 8 bases align to TRBD2. Germline-derived CDR1 and CDR2 are PRHDT and FYEKMQ (reference sequence). The J segment lost 3 bases and the V segment lost 1 base, leaving 11 bases of the junction unmatched. The CDR3 covers 17 residues. The CDR3 loop reads CASSLVPGGLASYEQYF. The CDR3 DNA reads TGTGCCAGCAGCTTAGTTCCCGGAGGACTAGCAAGCTACGAGCAGTACTTC.

This clonotype is labeled as medium-sized. This sequence joins TRBV13 and TRBJ1-1; D is possibly TRBD1 (5 bases). The CDR3 consists of 13 residues. The germline V gene encodes CDR1 PRHDT and CDR2 FYEKMQ (reference sequence). Trimming removed 1 base at V and 7 bases at J, with 10 bases between. CDR3 sequence reads: CASSLEGTVEAFF. CDR3 in DNA: TGTGCCAGCAGCTTAGAGGGGACGGTTGAAGCTTTCTTT.

This clonotype was found many times. This chain connects TRBV28 to TRBJ2-1, with D possibly being TRBD2 (5 bases). The CDR3 sequence is 14 residues long. V was trimmed by 6 bases and J by 3 bases, leaving 12 bases between them. CDR1 is MDHEN, CDR2 SYDVKM, per germline. Here the CDR3 reads CASSINGVYNEQFF. The CDR3, as DNA: TGTGCCAGCAGCATAAACGGGGTCTACAATGAGCAGTTCTTC.

This clonotype was observed a few times. This chain joins TRBV6-5 and TRBJ1-5, with unresolved D. V lost 0 bases to trimming and J lost 5 bases, with 5 bases between them. The CDR3 loop spans 13 amino acids. The germline gives CDR1 MNHEY, CDR2 SVGAGI. The CDR3 protein is CASSYSIDQPQHF. CDR3 sequence (DNA): TGTGCCAGCAGTTACTCGATCGATCAGCCCCAGCATTTT.

Of note for this clonotype: The junction departs from the called germline gene at one end, perhaps through a read error. J is TRBJ2-7 and V is TRBV11-2; D is uncertain. The CDR3 loop spans 13 amino acids. Looked up from germline, CDR1 is SGHAT and CDR2 is FQNNGV. CDR3 sequence reads: CANSLATHYEQYF. The CDR3 DNA reads TGTGCCAACAGCTTAGCCACTCACTACGAGCAGTACTTC.

Judged by abundance, this clonotype is medium-sized. The chain is built from TRBV20-1 and TRBJ2-7; D may be TRBD2 (5 bases). This CDR3 is built from 13 residues. V dropped 6 bases and J dropped 2 bases, with 14 bases sitting between them. The germline gives CDR1 DFQATT, CDR2 SNEGSKA (reference sequence). The CDR3 spells CSAISRGTYEQYF. The CDR3 nucleotides read TGCAGTGCCATCTCCCGGGGTACCTACGAGCAGTACTTC.

In this sample, this clonotype turned up a few times. The chain couples TRBV28 to TRBJ2-7; D may match TRBD1 or TRBD2 (5 bases each). Trimming took 5 bases from V and 5 from J, leaving 7 bases between them. Germline V lookup: CDR1 MDHEN, CDR2 SYDVKM. This CDR3 has 11 residues. Written as DNA, the CDR3 is TGTGCCAGCAGTGGGGACCACGAGCAGTACTTC. Translated, it gives CASSGDHEQYF.

This clonotype was detected many times. This chain connects TRBV5-5 to TRBJ2-7; 12 positions match TRBD2. Germline V CDR1 and CDR2: SGHKS, YYEKEE (reference sequence). V was pared by 0 bases and J by 3 bases, with 4 bases of the junction left unmatched. The CDR3 consists of 16 residues. The CDR3 region has the DNA TGTGCCAGCAGCTTGGATCCGGGACTAGCGGGCTACGAGCAGTACTTC. This encodes CASSLDPGLAGYEQYF.

This clonotype was counted at least ten times. The chain employs TRBV7-8 and TRBJ1-1; possible D gene TRBD1, 5 bases. This CDR3 contains 13 residues. Trimming took off 4 bases at V and 4 bases at J, with 10 bases between the two ends. Germline V gene sequence: CDR1 SGHVS, CDR2 FQNEAQ. Written as DNA, the CDR3 is TGTGCCAGCAGCTCGGGGGTTGGCACTGAAGCTTTCTTT. It is translated as CASSSGVGTEAFF.

This clonotype occurred many times. The V gene is TRBV6-6, the J gene TRBJ2-3, with unresolved D. This CDR3 region has 16 residues. CDR1 is MNHNY and CDR2 is SVGAGI in the germline V gene (reference sequence). V was trimmed by 0 bases and J by 2 bases, leaving 12 bases between them. The CDR3 coding sequence is TGTGCCAGCAGTTACTCCTGGACGGGCCCCACAGATACGCAGTATTTT. As protein: CASSYSWTGPTDTQYF.

On this clonotype itself: A much bigger clone sits one base away, suggesting this may be a read error. This chain joins TRBV11-2 and TRBJ2-1; 9 nucleotides agree with TRBD1. CDR1 SGHAT and CDR2 FQNNGV come from the germline V gene. This CDR3 spans 18 amino acids. CDR3 in amino acids: CASSSYGTGPFSYNGQFF. The CDR3 bases are TGTGCCAGCAGCAGCTACGGGACAGGGCCGTTCTCCTACAATGGGCAGTTCTTC.

This clonotype rates as medium-sized. The chain combines TRBV7-2 with TRBJ2-7, with D hard to call. The CDR3 consists of 13 residues. The V and J ends lost 2 bases and 6 bases respectively, with 11 bases between them. Germline CDR1 is SGHTA and CDR2 is FQGNSA. The CDR3 DNA is TGTGCCAGCAGCTTAAGCCCCCTCCCCGAGCAGTACTTC. It encodes CASSLSPLPEQYF.

Concerning this clonotype: A read error may be the cause here, since a much bigger clone is one base away. The J gene is TRBJ2-5, the V gene TRBV11-3, with 8 bases that match TRBD1. Germline V CDR1 and CDR2: SGHNT, YENEEA. After removal of 6 bases from V and 1 base from J, the junction contained 25 bases not matched to a gene. The CDR3 loop spans 21 amino acids. The CDR3 DNA follows: TGTGCCAGCAGACAGCTAAGTACCGGGACAGGAGTCTTATTTGGCCAAGAGACCCAGTACTTC. Amino acid sequence: CASRQLSTGTGVLFGQETQYF.

By share of the sample, this clonotype is medium-sized (0.01 to 0.1%). The chain employs TRBV20-1 and TRBJ2-3; 8 nucleotides agree with TRBD2. Germline V gene data show CDR1 as DFQATT and CDR2 as SNEGSKA (reference sequence). Losses at the gene ends were 1 base for V and 0 bases for J; bases not matched to a gene: 12. CDR3 length equals 18 residues. The CDR3 is CSARAGSGVLTSTDTQYF. The CDR3 DNA reads as TGCAGTGCTAGAGCAGGTAGCGGGGTCCTTACTAGCACAGATACGCAGTATTTT.

A note on this clonotype: This clone may be a read error of a much larger clone one base away. The CDR3 does not close with the conserved phenylalanine or tryptophan, likely indicating a read error. The V and J genes are TRBV19 and TRBJ1-1; D is uncertain. The V and J ends lost 3 bases and 3 bases respectively, with 5 bases between them. The CDR3 sequence is 12 residues long. Germline loops: CDR1 LNHDA, CDR2 SQIVND (reference sequence). DNA for the CDR3: TGTGCCAGTAGTATGGTCTACACTGAAGCTTTCCTT. It encodes CASSMVYTEAFL.

On this clonotype itself: It is likely a read error, because the conserved phenylalanine at the end of the CDR3 is missing. The chain links TRBV7-9 to TRBJ1-1; 9 positions agree with TRBD1. Germline lookup yields CDR1 SEHNR and CDR2 FQNEAQ (reference sequence). There are 15 residues in the CDR3. The CDR3 here is CASSQGQGLNAEAFY. The CDR3, as DNA: TGTGCCAGCAGCCAAGGACAGGGGTTGAACGCTGAAGCTTTCTAT.

This clonotype is judged medium-sized (0.01 to 0.1%). The rearrangement uses TRBV29-1 and TRBJ2-7; TRBD1 or TRBD2 may be the D gene (5 bases each). The CDR3 covers 11 residues. Germline CDR1 SQVTM, CDR2 ANQGSEA. Trimming pared 4 bases from V and 12 bases from J, leaving 16 bases between. CDR3 in amino acids: CSVAAIEGTYF. The CDR3 nucleotides read TGCAGCGTTGCAGCAATTGAGGGGACGTACTTC.

This clonotype was seen at least ten times. The V gene is TRBV4-1, the J gene TRBJ2-7; 10 bases match TRBD2. The germline CDR1 and CDR2 sequences are MGHRA and YSYEKL. CDR3 length: 15 residues. V lost 1 base and J lost 4; bases outside the gene matches: 4. CDR3: CASSQVPSGSYEQYF. The CDR3 DNA is TGCGCCAGCAGCCAAGTGCCTAGCGGGAGTTACGAGCAGTACTTC.

Note on this clonotype: A much larger clone sits a single nucleotide away, making a read error possible. This chain links TRBV27 with TRBJ1-1; D is uncertain. Trimming stripped 2 bases from V and 3 bases from J, with 10 bases between. Germline values: CDR1 MNHEY, CDR2 SMNVEV (reference sequence). The CDR3 sequence is 14 residues long. The CDR3 region has the DNA TGTGCCAGCAGTTTAGGAGTGATGGACACTGAAGCTTTCTTT. Translating it yields CASSLGVMDTEAFF.

This clonotype occurred many times. This chain joins TRBV11-3 and TRBJ1-1, with D hard to call. The germline V and J ends were trimmed by 2 bases and 3 bases, with 7 bases remaining between them. The CDR3 runs to 13 residues. Germline V lookup: CDR1 SGHNT, CDR2 YENEEA. The CDR3 coding sequence is TGTGCCAGCAGCTTACCGCCCGACACTGAAGCTTTCTTT. Its protein product is CASSLPPDTEAFF.

This clonotype is labeled as medium-sized. The chain links TRBV19 to TRBJ1-5, with D unclear. CDR3 length equals 14 residues. Trimming removed 7 bases at V and 6 bases at J, with 16 bases between. Germline CDR1 and CDR2: LNHDA and SQIVND (reference sequence). For the CDR3, the DNA is TGTGCCAGTACCCAATGGGATTGGAGTCAGCCCCAGCATTTT. It encodes CASTQWDWSQPQHF. The full variable domain, its missing parts supplied by reference TRBV19 and TRBJ1-5, is DGGITQSPKYLFRKEGQNVTLSCEQNLNHDAMYWYRQDPGQGLRLIYYSQIVNDFQKGDIAEGYSVSREKKESFPLTVTSAQKNPTAFYLCASTQWDWSQPQHFGDGTRLSIL.

Relative to its sample, this clonotype is medium-sized. The V gene is TRBV7-9, the J gene TRBJ1-6; 9 bases are a match to TRBD1. The CDR3 is 15 residues long. Germline CDR1 is SEHNR and CDR2 is FQNEAQ (reference sequence). Germline trimming cut 3 bases from V and 9 bases from J; bases unmatched to any gene: 6. DNA of the CDR3: TGTGCCAGCAGCTTGGGGACAGGGCAAGGTTCACCCCTCCACTTT. Its protein product is CASSLGTGQGSPLHF.

As for this clonotype: As the CDR3 is not closed by the conserved phenylalanine or tryptophan, this likely results from a read error. The V gene is TRBV7-6, the J gene TRBJ1-3; 9 bases are a match to TRBD1. Per germline, CDR1 SGHVS and CDR2 FNYEAQ. V lost 6 bases and J lost 7; bases outside the gene matches: 13. CDR3 size: 16 residues. CDR3 in amino acids: CASSLLGTGHGNTIYI. The CDR3 nucleotides are TGTGCCAGCAGTCTGCTTGGGACAGGGCATGGGAACACCATATATATT.

This clonotype occurred many times. The rearrangement uses TRBV7-9 and TRBJ1-4; 7 bases map to TRBD1. Trimming at V came to 7 bases and at J to 8 bases, leaving 10 bases not matched to a gene. The germline V gene encodes CDR1 SEHNR and CDR2 FQNEAQ (reference sequence). CDR3 length equals 14 residues. The CDR3 is CASTGGQGDEKLFF. CDR3 nucleotides: TGTGCCAGCACGGGGGGGCAGGGGGACGAAAAACTGTTTTTT.

This clonotype was detected ten times or more. Sequence at one end of the junction differs from germline and may be a read error. This sequence joins TRBV7-9 and TRBJ1-4, with 9 bases fitting TRBD1. The CDR3 extends over 14 amino acids. Germline V gene sequence: CDR1 SEHNR, CDR2 FQNEAQ (reference sequence). CDR3 amino acids: CASSPGTGNEELFF. In nucleotides, the CDR3 is TGTGCCAGCAGCCCCGGGACAGGGAATGAAGAACTGTTTTTT.

Concerning this clonotype itself: This may be a read error: a much more frequent sequence differs by one nucleotide. The V call is TRBV4-1, the J call TRBJ1-1; 9 nucleotides align to TRBD1. J was trimmed by 6 bases and V by 4 bases; bases with no gene match: 9. The CDR3 loop spans 15 amino acids. Germline CDR1 MGHRA, CDR2 YSYEKL. CDR3 sequence: CASSRSGTGNPEAFF. The CDR3 DNA follows: TGCGCCAGCAGCCGCTCCGGGACAGGGAATCCTGAAGCTTTCTTT.

As concerns this clonotype: This may arise from a read error, as a much more abundant clone is one base away. The chain joins TRBV27 to TRBJ1-5, with TRBD1 matching over 8 bases. This CDR3 is built from 15 residues. Looked up from germline, CDR1 is MNHEY and CDR2 is SMNVEV (reference sequence). CDR3 DNA: TGTGCCAGCAGCCTGACGCCAGGGGGCAATCAGCTCCAGCATTTT. Amino acids: CASSLTPGGNQLQHF.

The V call is TRBV28, the J call TRBJ2-7; TRBD1 might be the D (5 bases). The V gene's germline CDR1 is MDHEN and CDR2 SYDVKM. Trimming left V 6 bases short and J 0 bases short, with 21 bases between. The CDR3 runs 17 residues. The CDR3 bases are TGTGCCAGCAGCCCCCCGGCAGGGCTCCATAACTCCTACGAGCAGTACTTC. Protein: CASSPPAGLHNSYEQYF.

By share, this clonotype counts as medium-sized. CDR3 sequence (DNA): TGCGCCAGCAGCCAAGAGAGGCCCACCGACGGCTACACCTTC. Its translation is CASSQERPTDGYTF. The chain combines TRBV4-3 with TRBJ1-2; D not certain. The CDR3 loop spans 14 amino acids. V gave up 0 bases and J gave up 8 bases, with 13 bases separating them. The V gene's germline CDR1 is LGHNA and CDR2 YSLEER.